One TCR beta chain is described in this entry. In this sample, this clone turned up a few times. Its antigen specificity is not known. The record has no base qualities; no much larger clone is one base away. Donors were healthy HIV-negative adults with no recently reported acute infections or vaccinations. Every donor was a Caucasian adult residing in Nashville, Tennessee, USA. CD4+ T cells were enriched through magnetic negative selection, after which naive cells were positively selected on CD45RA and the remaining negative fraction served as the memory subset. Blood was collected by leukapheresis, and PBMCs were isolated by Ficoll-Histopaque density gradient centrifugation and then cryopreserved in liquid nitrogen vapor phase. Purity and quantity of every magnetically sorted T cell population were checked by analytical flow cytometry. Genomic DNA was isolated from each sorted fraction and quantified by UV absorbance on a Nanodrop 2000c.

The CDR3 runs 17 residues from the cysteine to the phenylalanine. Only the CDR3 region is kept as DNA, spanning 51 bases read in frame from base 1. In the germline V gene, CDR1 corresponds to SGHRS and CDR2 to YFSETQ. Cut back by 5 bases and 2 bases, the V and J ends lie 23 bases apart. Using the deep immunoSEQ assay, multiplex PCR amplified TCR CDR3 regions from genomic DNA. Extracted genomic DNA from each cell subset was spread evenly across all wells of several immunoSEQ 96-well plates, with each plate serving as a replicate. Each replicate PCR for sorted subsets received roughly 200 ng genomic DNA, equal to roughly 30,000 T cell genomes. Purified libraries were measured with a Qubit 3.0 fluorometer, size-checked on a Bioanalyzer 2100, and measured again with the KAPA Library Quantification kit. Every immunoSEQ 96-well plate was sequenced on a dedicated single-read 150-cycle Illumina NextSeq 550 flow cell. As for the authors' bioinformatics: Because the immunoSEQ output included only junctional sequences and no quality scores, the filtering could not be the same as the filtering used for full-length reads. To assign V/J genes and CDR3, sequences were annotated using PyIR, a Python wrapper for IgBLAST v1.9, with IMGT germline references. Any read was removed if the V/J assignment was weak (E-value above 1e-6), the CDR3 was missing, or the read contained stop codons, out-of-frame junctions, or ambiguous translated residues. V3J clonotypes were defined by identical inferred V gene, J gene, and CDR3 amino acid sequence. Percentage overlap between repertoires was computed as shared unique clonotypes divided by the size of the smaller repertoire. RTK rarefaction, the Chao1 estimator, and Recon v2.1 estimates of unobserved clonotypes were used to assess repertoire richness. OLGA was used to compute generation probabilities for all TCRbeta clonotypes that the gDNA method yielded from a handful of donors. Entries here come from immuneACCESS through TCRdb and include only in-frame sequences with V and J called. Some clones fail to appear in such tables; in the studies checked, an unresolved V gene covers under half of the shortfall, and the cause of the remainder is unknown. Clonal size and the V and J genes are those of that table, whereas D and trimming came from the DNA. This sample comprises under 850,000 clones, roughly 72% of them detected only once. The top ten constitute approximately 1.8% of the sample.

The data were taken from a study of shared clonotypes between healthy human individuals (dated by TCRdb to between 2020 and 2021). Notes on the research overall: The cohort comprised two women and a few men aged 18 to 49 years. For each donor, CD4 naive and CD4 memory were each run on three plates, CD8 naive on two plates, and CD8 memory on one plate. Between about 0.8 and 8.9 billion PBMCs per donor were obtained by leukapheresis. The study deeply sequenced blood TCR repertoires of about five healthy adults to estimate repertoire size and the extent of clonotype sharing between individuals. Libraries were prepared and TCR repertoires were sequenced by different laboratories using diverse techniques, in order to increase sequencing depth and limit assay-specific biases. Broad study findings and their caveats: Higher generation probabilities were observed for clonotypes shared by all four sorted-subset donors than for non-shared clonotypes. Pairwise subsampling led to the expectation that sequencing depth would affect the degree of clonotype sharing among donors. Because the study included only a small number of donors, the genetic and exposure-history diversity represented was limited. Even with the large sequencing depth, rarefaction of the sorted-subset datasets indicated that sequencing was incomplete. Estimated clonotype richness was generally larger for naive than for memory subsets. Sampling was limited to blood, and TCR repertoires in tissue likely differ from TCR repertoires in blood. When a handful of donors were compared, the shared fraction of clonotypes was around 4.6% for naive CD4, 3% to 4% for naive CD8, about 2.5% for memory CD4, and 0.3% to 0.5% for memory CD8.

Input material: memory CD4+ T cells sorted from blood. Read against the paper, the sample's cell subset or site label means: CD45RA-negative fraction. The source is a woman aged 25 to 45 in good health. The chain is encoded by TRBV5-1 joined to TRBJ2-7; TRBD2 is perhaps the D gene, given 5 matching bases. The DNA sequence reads TGCGCCAGCAGGGCGGGCCCGACCCTAGCCATTACCTACGAGCAGTACTTC. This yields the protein CASRAGPTLAITYEQYF.